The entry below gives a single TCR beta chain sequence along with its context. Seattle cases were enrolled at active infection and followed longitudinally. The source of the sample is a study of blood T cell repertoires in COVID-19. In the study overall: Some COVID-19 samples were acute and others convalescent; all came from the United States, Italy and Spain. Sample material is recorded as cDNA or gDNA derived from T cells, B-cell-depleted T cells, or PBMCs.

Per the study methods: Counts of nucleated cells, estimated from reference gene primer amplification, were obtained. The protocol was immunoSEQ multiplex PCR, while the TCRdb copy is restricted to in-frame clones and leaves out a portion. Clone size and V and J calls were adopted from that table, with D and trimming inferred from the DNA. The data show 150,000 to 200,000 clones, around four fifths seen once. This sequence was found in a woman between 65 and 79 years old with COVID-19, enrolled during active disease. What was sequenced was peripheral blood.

This CDR3 is CATRGLDTSSYNEQFF. The CDR3 DNA sequence: TGTGCCACCAGGGGTCTCGACACCAGCTCCTACAATGAGCAGTTCTTC. The chain has TRBV15 and TRBJ2-1; D unresolved. The germline V gene has CDR1 LNHNV and CDR2 YYDKDF (reference sequence). Trimming stripped 6 bases from V and 0 bases from J, with 15 bases between. The CDR3 sequence is 16 residues long.